A selection of T cell receptor beta chains follows, all from one sample in a study of blood T cell repertoires in COVID-19. Data came from immunoSEQ multiplex PCR; TCRdb stores just in-frame clones and leaves some out. The data hold 60,000 or so clones, with almost 80% observed a single time. Sequencing was done on a sample of peripheral blood. These TCRs come from a man in his 60s with acute or convalescent COVID-19. The CDR3 runs from the conserved cysteine through the conserved F or W. The order of the fields is D gene, CDR3 length, J gene, V gene, clone size, CDR3 protein, CDR3 DNA. The D gene is left open where the match is weak. Clone size is given for some rows only: seen once, a few or many times, or a class if the clone is expanded.

D gene: TRBD1; CDR3 length: 14; J gene: TRBJ2-5; V gene: TRBV5-1; clone size: .; CDR3 protein: CASSVGQVGETQYF; CDR3 DNA: TGCGCCAGCAGCGTGGGACAGGTTGGGGAGACCCAGTACTTC
D gene: TRBD1; CDR3 length: 13; J gene: TRBJ1-2; V gene: TRBV2; clone size: .; CDR3 protein: CASSGTGANGYTF; CDR3 DNA: TGTGCCAGCAGTGGGACAGGGGCCAATGGCTACACCTTC
D gene: .; CDR3 length: 11; J gene: TRBJ2-7; V gene: TRBV2; clone size: .; CDR3 protein: CASSDSYEQYF; CDR3 DNA: TGTGCCAGCAGTGACAGCTACGAGCAGTACTTC
D gene: .; CDR3 length: 16; J gene: TRBJ1-2; V gene: TRBV13; clone size: .; CDR3 protein: CASSLSGWSGVGGYTF; CDR3 DNA: TGTGCCAGCAGCTTAAGCGGTTGGTCGGGAGTTGGTGGCTACACCTTC
D gene: .; CDR3 length: 14; J gene: TRBJ1-2; V gene: TRBV9; clone size: .; CDR3 protein: CASSQGFRARGYTF; CDR3 DNA: TGTGCCAGCAGCCAGGGGTTCCGGGCCCGGGGCTACACCTTC
D gene: TRBD1; CDR3 length: 15; J gene: TRBJ1-6; V gene: TRBV6-5; clone size: once; CDR3 protein: CASRLSGTVNSPLHF; CDR3 DNA: TGTGCCAGCAGACTCTCCGGGACAGTAAATTCACCCCTCCACTTT
D gene: .; CDR3 length: 15; J gene: TRBJ2-3; V gene: TRBV5-6; clone size: .; CDR3 protein: CASSSDFLGTDTQYF; CDR3 DNA: TGTGCCAGCAGCTCCGACTTCCTGGGCACAGATACGCAGTATTTT
D gene: TRBD1; CDR3 length: 14; J gene: TRBJ1-2; V gene: TRBV5-4; clone size: .; CDR3 protein: CASSAPGTAYGYTF; CDR3 DNA: TGTGCCAGCAGCGCACCCGGGACAGCCTATGGCTACACCTTC
D gene: TRBD1; CDR3 length: 15; J gene: TRBJ1-1; V gene: TRBV7-6; clone size: .; CDR3 protein: CASSLRDRQNTEAFF; CDR3 DNA: TGTGCCAGCAGCTTAAGGGACAGGCAAAACACTGAAGCTTTCTTT
D gene: .; CDR3 length: 12; J gene: TRBJ1-5; V gene: TRBV5-4; clone size: .; CDR3 protein: CASSLGSGPQHF; CDR3 DNA: TGTGCCAGCAGCTTGGGCTCGGGGCCCCAGCATTTT
D gene: .; CDR3 length: 16; J gene: TRBJ2-5; V gene: TRBV6-1; clone size: .; CDR3 protein: CASSEAVAGQQETQYF; CDR3 DNA: TGTGCCAGCAGTGAAGCGGTGGCAGGGCAGCAAGAGACCCAGTACTTC
D gene: .; CDR3 length: 14; J gene: TRBJ1-3; V gene: TRBV6-1; clone size: .; CDR3 protein: CASSESAAGNTIYF; CDR3 DNA: TGTGCCAGCAGTGAATCGGCGGCTGGAAACACCATATATTTT
D gene: TRBD1; CDR3 length: 14; J gene: TRBJ1-6; V gene: TRBV6-5; clone size: .; CDR3 protein: CASSYRGMNSPLHF; CDR3 DNA: TGTGCCAGCAGCTACAGGGGAATGAATTCACCCCTCCACTTT
D gene: .; CDR3 length: 11; J gene: TRBJ1-4; V gene: TRBV20-1; clone size: .; CDR3 protein: CSASAREKLFF; CDR3 DNA: TGCAGTGCTAGCGCGAGGGAAAAACTGTTTTTT
D gene: .; CDR3 length: 15; J gene: TRBJ1-1; V gene: TRBV6-1; clone size: once; CDR3 protein: CASSEALGGNTEAFF; CDR3 DNA: TGTGCCAGCAGTGAAGCGCTGGGAGGAAACACTGAAGCTTTCTTT
D gene: .; CDR3 length: 15; J gene: TRBJ2-1; V gene: TRBV18; clone size: .; CDR3 protein: CASSPDLSSYNEQFF; CDR3 DNA: TGTGCCAGCTCACCAGACTTGAGCTCCTACAATGAGCAGTTCTTC
D gene: TRBD1; CDR3 length: 12; J gene: TRBJ1-2; V gene: TRBV5-1; clone size: .; CDR3 protein: CASGGQGYGYTF; CDR3 DNA: TGCGCCAGCGGGGGACAGGGTTATGGCTACACCTTC
D gene: .; CDR3 length: 14; J gene: TRBJ1-2; V gene: TRBV7-9; clone size: .; CDR3 protein: CASSSAGDRGGYTF; CDR3 DNA: TGTGCCAGCAGCTCCGCCGGTGATAGGGGAGGCTACACCTTC
D gene: TRBD1; CDR3 length: 15; J gene: TRBJ1-3; V gene: TRBV4-1; clone size: .; CDR3 protein: CASSQQGQGGNTIYF; CDR3 DNA: TGCGCCAGCAGCCAGCAGGGACAGGGGGGAAACACCATATATTTT
D gene: .; CDR3 length: 13; J gene: TRBJ1-5; V gene: TRBV29-1; clone size: .; CDR3 protein: CSVAVAGDQPQHF; CDR3 DNA: TGCAGCGTTGCGGTCGCGGGAGATCAGCCCCAGCATTTT
D gene: TRBD1; CDR3 length: 16; J gene: TRBJ1-4; V gene: TRBV19; clone size: .; CDR3 protein: CASSMRTGRTNEKLFF; CDR3 DNA: TGTGCCAGTAGTATGCGGACAGGACGAACTAATGAAAAACTGTTTTTT
D gene: TRBD1; CDR3 length: 15; J gene: TRBJ1-4; V gene: TRBV9; clone size: few; CDR3 protein: CASSFGQGANEKLFF; CDR3 DNA: TGTGCCAGCAGCTTCGGACAGGGGGCTAATGAAAAACTGTTTTTT
D gene: TRBD1; CDR3 length: 15; J gene: TRBJ1-1; V gene: TRBV2; clone size: .; CDR3 protein: CASSLQGFLNTEAFF; CDR3 DNA: TGTGCCAGCAGCCTACAGGGGTTCCTGAACACTGAAGCTTTCTTT
D gene: TRBD1; CDR3 length: 15; J gene: TRBJ1-6; V gene: TRBV5-1; clone size: .; CDR3 protein: CASSLRGQGNSPLHF; CDR3 DNA: TGCGCCAGCAGCCTACGAGGACAGGGTAATTCACCCCTCCACTTT
D gene: .; CDR3 length: 13; J gene: TRBJ1-1; V gene: TRBV12-3/TRBV12-4; clone size: .; CDR3 protein: CASSSQVLAEAFF; CDR3 DNA: TGTGCCAGCAGTTCACAGGTTTTGGCTGAAGCTTTCTTT
D gene: TRBD2; CDR3 length: 16; J gene: TRBJ2-3; V gene: TRBV18; clone size: .; CDR3 protein: CASSPLAGGSTDTQYF; CDR3 DNA: TGTGCCAGCTCACCACTGGCGGGGGGAAGCACAGATACGCAGTATTTT
D gene: TRBD2; CDR3 length: 15; J gene: TRBJ2-3; V gene: TRBV28; clone size: .; CDR3 protein: CASSSSGGYTDTQYF; CDR3 DNA: TGTGCCAGCAGTTCTAGCGGGGGGTACACAGATACGCAGTATTTT
D gene: .; CDR3 length: 16; J gene: TRBJ1-2; V gene: TRBV9; clone size: .; CDR3 protein: CASSVGKDSINYGYTF; CDR3 DNA: TGTGCCAGCAGCGTAGGAAAGGACAGCATAAACTATGGCTACACCTTC
D gene: TRBD1; CDR3 length: 14; J gene: TRBJ1-6; V gene: TRBV2; clone size: few; CDR3 protein: CASSGRGENSPLHF; CDR3 DNA: TGTGCCAGCAGTGGCAGGGGGGAAAATTCACCCCTCCACTTT
D gene: TRBD2; CDR3 length: 16; J gene: TRBJ2-5; V gene: TRBV9; clone size: .; CDR3 protein: CASSVGLAANQETQYF; CDR3 DNA: TGTGCCAGCAGCGTAGGACTAGCGGCTAACCAAGAGACCCAGTACTTC
D gene: TRBD2; CDR3 length: 15; J gene: TRBJ2-5; V gene: TRBV6-1; clone size: .; CDR3 protein: CASSEDPSGGETQYF; CDR3 DNA: TGTGCCAGCAGTGAAGATCCTAGCGGGGGAGAGACCCAGTACTTC
D gene: .; CDR3 length: 13; J gene: TRBJ2-3; V gene: TRBV24-1; clone size: .; CDR3 protein: CATSATGLDTQYF; CDR3 DNA: TGTGCCACCAGTGCCACAGGGTTAGATACGCAGTATTTT